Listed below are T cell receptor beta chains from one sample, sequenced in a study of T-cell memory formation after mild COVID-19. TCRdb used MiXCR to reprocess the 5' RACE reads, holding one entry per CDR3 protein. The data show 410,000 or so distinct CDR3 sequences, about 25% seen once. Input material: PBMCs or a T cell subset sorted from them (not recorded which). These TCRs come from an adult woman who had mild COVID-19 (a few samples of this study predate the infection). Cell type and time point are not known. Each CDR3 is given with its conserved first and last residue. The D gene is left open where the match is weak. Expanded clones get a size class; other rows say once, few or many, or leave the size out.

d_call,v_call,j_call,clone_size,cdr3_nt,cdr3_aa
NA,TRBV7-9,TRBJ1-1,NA,TGTGCCAGCAGTTTGGCACCCTGGCTGACTGAAGCTTTCTTT,CASSLAPWLTEAFF
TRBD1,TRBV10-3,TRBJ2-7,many,TGTGCCATCAGTGACCGGGACAGGTTAGGAACCTTC,CAISDRDRLGTF
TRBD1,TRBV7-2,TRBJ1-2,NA,TGTGCCAGCAGCTTAGGTACCCGGGACAGTTACACCTTC,CASSLGTRDSYTF
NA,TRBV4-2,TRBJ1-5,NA,TGTGCCAGCAGCCAAACAGGGACTAGCAATCAGCCCCAGCATTTT,CASSQTGTSNQPQHF
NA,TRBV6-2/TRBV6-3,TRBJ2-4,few,TGTGCCAGCAGTTACAGGCATCTAGCCAAAAACATTCAGTACTTC,CASSYRHLAKNIQYF
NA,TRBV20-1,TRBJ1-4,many,TGCAGTGCTAGAGATGCGGGGGTCGGAACTAATGAAAAACTGTTTTTT,CSARDAGVGTNEKLFF
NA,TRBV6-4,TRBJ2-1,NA,TGTGCCAGCAGCCCATCAGGGGTTACTAGCGAGCAGTTCTTC,CASSPSGVTSEQFF
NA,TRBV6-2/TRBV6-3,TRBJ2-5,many,TGTGCCAGCAGTTCCCTGACTCACGGTGGGGAGACCCAGTACTTC,CASSSLTHGGETQYF
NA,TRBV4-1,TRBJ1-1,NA,TGCGCCAGCAGTCATACGCAGAATCGTGAAGCTTTCTTT,CASSHTQNREAFF
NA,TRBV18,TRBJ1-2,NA,TGTGCCAGCTCAGGAGGTATGAATTATGGCTACACCTTC,CASSGGMNYGYTF
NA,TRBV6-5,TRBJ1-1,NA,TGTGCCAGCAGTTACGAGACAGGTGTTCCTGAAGCTTTCTTT,CASSYETGVPEAFF
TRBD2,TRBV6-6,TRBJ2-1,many,TGTGCCAGCAGAACTAGCGGGGTTGAATACAATGAGCAGTTCTTC,CASRTSGVEYNEQFF
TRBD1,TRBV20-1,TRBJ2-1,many,TGCAGTGCTCCGACAGGGGGTAGGGATGAGCAGTTCTTC,CSAPTGGRDEQFF
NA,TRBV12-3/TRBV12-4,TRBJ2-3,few,TGTGCCAGCAGTAGACTAACTAGCACAGATACGCAGTATTTT,CASSRLTSTDTQYF
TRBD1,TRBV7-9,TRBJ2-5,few,TGTGCCAGCAGCCCAGGGGACAGAGCCTTAAAAGAGACCCAGTACTTC,CASSPGDRALKETQYF
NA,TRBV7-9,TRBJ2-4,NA,TGTGCCAGCAGGGGCGCGGGCGGTCCTAGTCCGGTTCAGTACTTC,CASRGAGGPSPVQYF
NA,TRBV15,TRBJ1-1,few,TGTGCCACCAGCAGAGTGCAGGGGTGGGCTTTCTTT,CATSRVQGWAFF
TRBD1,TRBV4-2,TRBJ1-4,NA,TGTGCCAGCAGCCAAGAGTGGGGACAGGCCGCTTGGGGTGAAAAACTGTTTTTT,CASSQEWGQAAWGEKLFF
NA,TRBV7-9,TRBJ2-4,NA,TGTGCCAGCAGTTATGTGGGACTAGCCAAAAACATTCAGTACTTC,CASSYVGLAKNIQYF
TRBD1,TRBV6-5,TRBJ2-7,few,TGTGCCAGCAGTTCTCTCGACAGGGCCGAGCAGTACTTC,CASSSLDRAEQYF
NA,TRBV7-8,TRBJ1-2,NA,TGTGCCAGCAGCTTAGACGTGGGCTCCTATGGCTACACCTTC,CASSLDVGSYGYTF
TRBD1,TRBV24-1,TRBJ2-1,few,TGTGCCACCAGTGGTAGGACAGGGGGTAGAAAGGACAATGAGCAGTTCTTC,CATSGRTGGRKDNEQFF
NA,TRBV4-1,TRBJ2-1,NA,TGCGCCAGCAGCCAAGACAGGGGCCCCTGGAATGAGCAGTTCTTC,CASSQDRGPWNEQFF
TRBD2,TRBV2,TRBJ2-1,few,TGTGCCAGCAGTCCCCTAGCGGGGGGAGGGTACAATGAGCAGTTCTTC,CASSPLAGGGYNEQFF
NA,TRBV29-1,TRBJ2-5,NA,TGCAGCGCTTCAGCGAGGGAAGGGGAGACCCAGTACTTC,CSASAREGETQYF
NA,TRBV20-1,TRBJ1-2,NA,TGCAGTGCTAGCCCTATCCCGGTCTTTTCGGATGGCTACACCTTC,CSASPIPVFSDGYTF
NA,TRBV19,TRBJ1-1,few,TGTGCCAGTAGCCGACAGAATAAGAACACTGAAGCTTTCTTT,CASSRQNKNTEAFF
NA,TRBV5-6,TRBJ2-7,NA,TGTGCCAGCAGCTCTCGGGGAGGGGGCGAGCAGTACTTC,CASSSRGGGEQYF
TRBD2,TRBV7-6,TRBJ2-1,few,TGTGCCAGCAGCTTAGAGGACGGGACTAGACAGTTCTTC,CASSLEDGTRQFF
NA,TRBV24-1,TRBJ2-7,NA,TGTGCCACCAGTTCAGCTTGGGGGCGCAGCAACGAGCAGTACTTC,CATSSAWGRSNEQYF
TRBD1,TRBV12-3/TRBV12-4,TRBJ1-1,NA,TGTGCCAGCAGACCTTATCAGGGGGCGACTGAAGCTTTCTTT,CASRPYQGATEAFF
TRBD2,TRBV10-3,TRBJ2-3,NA,TGTGCCATCAGTGATCTCGATCCCAATACTAGCGGGAGGGCCAGCACAGATACGCAGTATTTT,CAISDLDPNTSGRASTDTQYF
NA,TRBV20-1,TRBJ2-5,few,TGCAGTGCTAGAGTGGGCCTCCCCCAAGAGACCCAGTACTTC,CSARVGLPQETQYF
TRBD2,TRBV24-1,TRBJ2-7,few,TGTGCCACCAGTGATGGGCTAGCGGCTTCCTACGAGCAGTACTTC,CATSDGLAASYEQYF
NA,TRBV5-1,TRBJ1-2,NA,TGCGCCAGTTACAGGGATTTTGGCTATGGCTACACCTTC,CASYRDFGYGYTF
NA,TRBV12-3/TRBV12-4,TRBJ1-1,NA,TGTGCCAGCAGTTTATCTTTATCGGGATTCACTGAAGCTTTCTTT,CASSLSLSGFTEAFF
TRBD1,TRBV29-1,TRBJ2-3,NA,TGCAGCGTCGACCGGACAGGGGCTAGCACAGATACGCAGTATTTT,CSVDRTGASTDTQYF
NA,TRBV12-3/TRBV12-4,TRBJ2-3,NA,TGTGCCAGCAGTTTATGGGCAGGGTTAACAGATACGAAGTATTTT,CASSLWAGLTDTKYF
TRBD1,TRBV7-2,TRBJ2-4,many,TGTGCCAGCAGCCTATCCCCGGGACAGAAAAACATTCAGTACTTC,CASSLSPGQKNIQYF